This TCR beta chain derives from a study of response to subunit inactivated influenza vaccine. Study-level points and caveats: The authors offered the suggestion that each seasonal influenza vaccination recruits few new T cells.

From the RT-PCR reads, TCRdb called clonotypes with MiXCR, one entry per CDR3 protein. This sample has about 190,000 distinct CDR3 sequences, with around 14% found just once. Trimming shortened V by 0 bases and J by 6 bases, and 7 bases separated the two germline ends. Germline CDR1 is SGHDT and CDR2 is YYEEEE. The CDR3 has 13 amino acids. The table lists this clonotype with many counts. Its target is unknown. The sequence was obtained from a man aged 45-65 years who received an inactivated influenza vaccine. The chain uses TRBV5-6 and TRBJ1-5, with D perhaps TRBD1 (5 bases). The material was CD8+ T cells sorted from PBMCs, obtained less than 6 days after vaccination. CDR3 sequence: CASSLAGGQPQHF. CDR3 DNA sequence: TGTGCCAGCAGCTTGGCGGGGGGTCAGCCCCAGCATTTT.